Each of the 5 T cell receptor beta chains below was sequenced from the same sample in a study of Tregs in tolerant kidney transplant recipients. Some clones are missing from TCRdb's copy, which holds only in-frame ones; the method was immunoSEQ multiplex PCR. The sample includes tens of thousands of clones, 95% to 98% of them seen just once. The sample was Tregs from blood, taken before the transplant. All receptors come from a human donor who received a combined kidney and bone marrow transplant.

This chain uses TRBV5-5 with TRBJ1-2; unclear D gene. Trimming stripped 0 bases from V and 2 bases from J, with 8 bases between. The CDR3 totals 14 residues. CDR1 and CDR2 from the germline V gene are SGHKS and YYEKEE (reference sequence). This CDR3 reads CASSLDSLNYGYTF. The DNA for the CDR3 is TGTGCCAGCAGCTTGGACAGCCTAAACTATGGCTACACCTTC.

The table lists this clone with a count of one. This sequence joins TRBV5-1 and TRBJ1-5; 8 bases align to TRBD1. V lost 0 bases and J lost 4; bases outside the gene matches: 6. Per germline, CDR1 SGHRS and CDR2 YFSETQ. The CDR3 covers 16 residues. In nucleotides, the CDR3 is TGCGCCAGCAGCTTGGATCCGGACAGGGAAAATCAGCCCCAGCATTTT. It specifies CASSLDPDRENQPQHF.

J is TRBJ2-5 and V is TRBV19; 13 positions match TRBD2. Looked up from germline, CDR1 is LNHDA and CDR2 is SQIVND (reference sequence). The CDR3 contains 15 residues. The J segment lost 5 bases and the V segment lost 6 bases, leaving 6 bases of the junction unmatched. The CDR3 region has the DNA TGTGCCAGTAGGAGGACTAGCGGGGGTGGGGAGACCCAGTACTTC. Protein sequence: CASRRTSGGGETQYF.

The chain is built from TRBV5-1 and TRBJ2-1, with D possibly TRBD2 on 5 matching bases. Trimming shortened V by 5 bases and J by 2 bases, and 8 bases separated the two germline ends. The CDR3 totals 13 residues. Germline CDR1 is SGHRS and CDR2 is YFSETQ. The CDR3 here is CASREDTYNEQFF. The CDR3 nucleotides read TGCGCCAGCAGGGAGGATACCTACAATGAGCAGTTCTTC. The variable domain in full, completed from reference TRBV5-1 and TRBJ2-1, reads KAGVTQTPRYLIKTRGQQVTLSCSPISGHRSVSWYQQTPGQGLQFLFEYFSETQRNKGNFPGRFSGRQFSNSRSEMNVSTLELGDSALYLCASREDTYNEQFFGPGTRLTVL.

This clone appeared once. The chain carries TRBV7-2 and TRBJ1-5, with D possibly being TRBD1 (5 bases). The CDR3 contains 14 residues. Germline CDR1 is SGHTA and CDR2 is FQGNSA. Between the trimmed V and J ends, which lost 5 bases and 3 bases, there was a span of 11 bases. CDR3 DNA sequence: TGTGCCAGCAGCCCAGGGTTTGACAATCAGCCCCAGCATTTT. This sequence encodes CASSPGFDNQPQHF.